These 10 T cell receptor beta chains came from one sample sequenced in a study of cytotoxic CD8 clonotypes in ibrutinib-treated CLL. TCRdb's table, derived via immunoSEQ multiplex PCR, lists solely in-frame clones and lacks some. The sample shows tens of thousands of clones, approximately 67% of them seen only once. The sequencing here drew on PBMCs, taken at disease progression, from a patient treated with ibrutinib. Receptors were obtained from a human donor with chronic lymphocytic leukemia.

V usage is TRBV7-9 and J usage is TRBJ2-7, with 9 bases matching TRBD1. Trimming cost V 5 bases and J 3 bases; bases outside gene matches: 5. This CDR3 spans 14 amino acids. Germline V gene data show CDR1 as SEHNR and CDR2 as FQNEAQ (reference sequence). CDR3 sequence reads: CASSPGQGIYEQYF. In nucleotides, the CDR3 is TGTGCCAGCAGCCCGGGACAGGGAATCTACGAGCAGTACTTC. The full variable domain, in which reference TRBV7-9 and TRBJ2-7 provide the parts outside the CDR3, is DTGVSQNPRHKITKRGQNVTFRCDPISEHNRLYWYRQTLGQGPEFLTYFQNEAQLEKSRLLSDRFSAERPKGSFSTLEIQRTEQGDSAMYLCASSPGQGIYEQYFGPGTRLTVT.

This clone was seen a few times. The rearrangement joins TRBV7-9 to TRBJ1-2; no firm D call. V lost 3 bases to trimming and J lost 7 bases, with 15 bases between them. This CDR3 contains 14 residues. CDR1 and CDR2 from the germline V gene are SEHNR and FQNEAQ (reference sequence). The CDR3 nucleotides read TGTGCCAGCAGCTTCACGACGGGCGTTAGTGGCTACACCTTC. It is translated as CASSFTTGVSGYTF.

A remark on this clone: The same CDR3 arises from other DNA sequences in this sample as well. V gene TRBV9 combines with J gene TRBJ1-2; weak D call: TRBD1 (5 bases). Trimming cost V 0 bases and J 0 bases, with 9 bases left between them. The length of the CDR3 is 15 residues. Looked up from germline, CDR1 is SGDLS and CDR2 is YYNGEE. CDR3 DNA: TGTGCCAGCAGCGTAGGAGGGACCCCTAACTATGGCTACACCTTC. Its protein product is CASSVGGTPNYGYTF.

This chain uses TRBV18 with TRBJ1-5; D is unresolved. The V gene's germline CDR1 is KGHSH and CDR2 LQKENI. The CDR3 extends over 12 amino acids. V dropped 3 bases and J dropped 3 bases, with 3 bases sitting between them. CDR3 sequence: CASSPDNQPQHF. CDR3 in DNA: TGTGCCAGCTCACCCGACAATCAGCCCCAGCATTTT. Supplemented by reference TRBV18 and TRBJ1-5, the full variable domain reads NAGVMQNPRHLVRRRGQEARLRCSPMKGHSHVYWYRQLPEEGLKFMVYLQKENIIDESGMPKERFSAEFPKEGPSILRIQQVVRGDSAAYFCASSPDNQPQHFGDGTRLSIL.

This chain joins TRBV11-2 and TRBJ2-1; the match to TRBD2 covers 14 bases. Germline trimming cut 5 bases from V and 2 bases from J; bases unmatched to any gene: 11. CDR1 and CDR2 from the germline V gene are SGHAT and FQNNGV. This CDR3 spans 19 amino acids. CDR3 protein: CASSPGGTSGGSPYNEQFF. In DNA form, the CDR3 reads TGTGCCAGCAGCCCAGGGGGGACTAGCGGGGGCTCTCCCTACAATGAGCAGTTCTTC.

This chain links TRBV6-1 with TRBJ1-4; a weak D match, TRBD1 (5 bases). Germline CDR1 MNHNS, CDR2 SASEGT. The CDR3 has 16 amino acids. V lost 2 bases, J lost 3 bases, and 13 bases lay in between. CDR3: CASSERGGTANEKLFF. CDR3 DNA: TGTGCCAGCAGTGAAAGGGGCGGGACGGCTAATGAAAAACTGTTTTTT.

The J gene is TRBJ1-2, the V gene TRBV7-3; D unresolved. The ends were cut back, 2 bases at V and 5 bases at J, with 12 bases in the middle. CDR1 is SGHTA and CDR2 is FQGTGA in the germline V gene. The CDR3 length is 14 residues. The CDR3 loop is CASSLGPRGYGYTF. Written as DNA, the CDR3 is TGTGCCAGCAGCTTAGGCCCGCGGGGTTATGGCTACACCTTC. Looking up the rest from reference TRBV7-3 and TRBJ1-2 gives the full variable domain: GAGVSQTPSNKVTEKGKYVELRCDPISGHTALYWYRQSLGQGPEFLIYFQGTGAADDSGLPNDRFFAVRPEGSVSTLKIQRTERGDSAVYLCASSLGPRGYGYTFGSGTRLTVV.

The chain employs TRBV13 and TRBJ2-3, with unresolved D. This CDR3 is built from 13 residues. CDR1 is PRHDT, CDR2 FYEKMQ, per germline (reference sequence). V lost 0 bases to trimming and J lost 5 bases, with 6 bases between them. The CDR3 nucleotides read TGTGCCAGCAGCTTAGGGCGGTTAGATACGCAGTATTTT. Its translation is CASSLGRLDTQYF. Full variable domain (outside the CDR3, taken from reference TRBV13 and TRBJ2-3): AAGVIQSPRHLIKEKRETATLKCYPIPRHDTVYWYQQGPGQDPQFLISFYEKMQSDKGSIPDRFSAQQFSDYHSELNMSSLELGDSALYFCASSLGRLDTQYFGPGTRLTVL.

The chain recombines TRBV4-1 with TRBJ1-5; a weak D match, TRBD1 (5 bases). The CDR3 is 15 residues long. The V end lost 3 bases, the J end lost 6 bases, and 15 bases lay between the germline ends. The germline CDR1 and CDR2 sequences are MGHRA and YSYEKL. The CDR3 is CASSQLWGVFQPQHF. The CDR3 nucleotides are TGCGCCAGCAGCCAGCTCTGGGGGGTGTTTCAGCCCCAGCATTTT.

The genes are TRBV15 and TRBJ1-6; D unresolved. Germline assignment: CDR1 LNHNV and CDR2 YYDKDF (reference sequence). Trimming cost V 0 bases and J 9 bases, with 9 bases left between them. This CDR3 region has 14 residues. The CDR3 region has the DNA TGTGCCACCAGCAGAGATCGAGAGGGTTCACCCCTCCACTTT. Its translation: CATSRDREGSPLHF.